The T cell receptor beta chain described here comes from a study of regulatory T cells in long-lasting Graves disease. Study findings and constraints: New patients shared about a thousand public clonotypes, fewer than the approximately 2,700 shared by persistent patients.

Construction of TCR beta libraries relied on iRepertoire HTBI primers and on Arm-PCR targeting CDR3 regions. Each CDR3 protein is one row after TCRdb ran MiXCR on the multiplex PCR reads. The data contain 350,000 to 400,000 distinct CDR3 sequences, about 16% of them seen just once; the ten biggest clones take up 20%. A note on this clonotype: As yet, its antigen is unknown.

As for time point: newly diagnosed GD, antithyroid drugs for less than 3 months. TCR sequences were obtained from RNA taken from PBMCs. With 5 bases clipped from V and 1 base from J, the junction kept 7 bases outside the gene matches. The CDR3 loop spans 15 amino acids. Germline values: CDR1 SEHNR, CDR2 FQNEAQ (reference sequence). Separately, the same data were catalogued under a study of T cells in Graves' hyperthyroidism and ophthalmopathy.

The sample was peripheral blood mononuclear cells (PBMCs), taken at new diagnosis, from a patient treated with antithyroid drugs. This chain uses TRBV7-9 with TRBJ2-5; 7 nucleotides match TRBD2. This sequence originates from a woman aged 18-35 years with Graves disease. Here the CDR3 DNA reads TGTGCCAGCAGCCAACGCCCTAGCGGCCAAGAGACCCAGTACTTC. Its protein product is CASSQRPSGQETQYF.